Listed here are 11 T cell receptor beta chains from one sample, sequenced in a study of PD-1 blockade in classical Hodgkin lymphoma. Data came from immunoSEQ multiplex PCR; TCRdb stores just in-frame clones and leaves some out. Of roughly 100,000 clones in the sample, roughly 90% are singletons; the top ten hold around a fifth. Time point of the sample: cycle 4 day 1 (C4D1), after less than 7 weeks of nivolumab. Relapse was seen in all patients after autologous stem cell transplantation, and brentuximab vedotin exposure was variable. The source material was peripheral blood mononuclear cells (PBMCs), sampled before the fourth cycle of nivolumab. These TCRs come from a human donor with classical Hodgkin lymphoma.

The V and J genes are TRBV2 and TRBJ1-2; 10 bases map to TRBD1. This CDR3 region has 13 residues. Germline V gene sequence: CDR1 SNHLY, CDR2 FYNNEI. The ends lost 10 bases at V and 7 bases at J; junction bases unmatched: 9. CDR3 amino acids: CAISTGGSFGYTF. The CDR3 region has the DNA TGTGCCATCTCGACAGGGGGCTCTTTTGGCTACACCTTC. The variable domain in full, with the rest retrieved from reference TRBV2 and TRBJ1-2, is EPEVTQTPSHQVTQMGQEVILRCVPISNHLYFYWYRQILGQKVEFLVSFYNNEISEKSEIFDDQFSVERPDGSNFTLKIRSTKLEDSAMYFCAISTGGSFGYTFGSGTRLTVV.

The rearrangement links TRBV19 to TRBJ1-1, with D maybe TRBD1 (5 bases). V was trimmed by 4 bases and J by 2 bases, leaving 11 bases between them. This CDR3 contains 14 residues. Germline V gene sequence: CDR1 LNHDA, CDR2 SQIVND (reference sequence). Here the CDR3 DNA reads TGTGCCAGTAGTACGACAGATCTCAACACTGAAGCTTTCTTT. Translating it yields CASSTTDLNTEAFF.

The CDR3 is CASSYPGYEQYF. The CDR3 DNA reads TGTGCCAGCAGTTACCCGGGTTACGAGCAGTACTTC. This chain links TRBV6-5 with TRBJ2-7; D uncertain. There are 12 residues in the CDR3. With 2 bases removed from V and 4 bases from J, the gap between germline ends came to 6 bases. Germline V CDR1 and CDR2: MNHEY, SVGAGI.

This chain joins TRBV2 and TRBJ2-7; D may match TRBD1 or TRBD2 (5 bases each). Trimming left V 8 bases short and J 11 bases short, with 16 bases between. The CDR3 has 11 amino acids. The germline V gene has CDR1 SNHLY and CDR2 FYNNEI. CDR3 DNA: TGTGCCAGCTCTGGGGGACCGATCAAGTACTTC. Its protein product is CASSGGPIKYF.

The CDR3 nucleotides read TGTGCCAGCAGTCGCTGGGGGTGGGTTGATGGGGAGCTGTTTTTT. It translates to CASSRWGWVDGELFF. The chain combines TRBV6-5 with TRBJ2-2; D tentatively reads TRBD1 or TRBD2 (5 bases each). The germline CDR1 and CDR2 sequences are MNHEY and SVGAGI. Trimming removed 5 bases from V and 8 bases from J, with 18 bases in between. This CDR3 comprises 15 residues.

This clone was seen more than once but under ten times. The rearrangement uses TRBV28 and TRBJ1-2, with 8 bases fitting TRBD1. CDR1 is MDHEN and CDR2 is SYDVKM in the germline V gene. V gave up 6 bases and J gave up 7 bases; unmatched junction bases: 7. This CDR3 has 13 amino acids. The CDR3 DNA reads TGTGCCAGCAGGTCGGGACAGGTTTCTGGCTACACCTTC. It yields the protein CASRSGQVSGYTF.

In DNA form, the CDR3 reads TGTGCCAGCAGTTTATGGGCTAGCGGGAGTCTCGAGCAGTTCTTC. Encoded protein: CASSLWASGSLEQFF. The V call is TRBV27, the J call TRBJ2-1; TRBD2 matches 10 bases. Germline lookup yields CDR1 MNHEY and CDR2 SMNVEV (reference sequence). Trimming removed 1 base from V and 10 bases from J; junction bases left unmatched: 7. This CDR3 has 15 residues.

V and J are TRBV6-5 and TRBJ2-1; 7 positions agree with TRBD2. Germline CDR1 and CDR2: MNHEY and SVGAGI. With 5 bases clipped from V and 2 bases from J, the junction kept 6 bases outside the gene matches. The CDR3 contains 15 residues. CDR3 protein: CASSLSGATYNEQFF. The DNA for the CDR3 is TGTGCCAGCAGTCTCAGCGGGGCAACCTACAATGAGCAGTTCTTC.

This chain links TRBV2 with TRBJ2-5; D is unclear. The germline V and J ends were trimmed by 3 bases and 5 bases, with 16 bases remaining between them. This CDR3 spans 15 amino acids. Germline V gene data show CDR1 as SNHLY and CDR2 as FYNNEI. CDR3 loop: CASSDPPEGTETQYF. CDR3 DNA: TGTGCCAGCAGTGATCCGCCAGAAGGAACGGAGACCCAGTACTTC.

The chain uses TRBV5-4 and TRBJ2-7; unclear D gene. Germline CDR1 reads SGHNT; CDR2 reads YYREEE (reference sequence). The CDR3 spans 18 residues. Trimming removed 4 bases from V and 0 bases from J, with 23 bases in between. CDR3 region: CASSNTISLPPSSYEQYF. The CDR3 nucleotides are TGTGCCAGCAGCAATACTATTAGCCTACCGCCGAGCTCCTACGAGCAGTACTTC.

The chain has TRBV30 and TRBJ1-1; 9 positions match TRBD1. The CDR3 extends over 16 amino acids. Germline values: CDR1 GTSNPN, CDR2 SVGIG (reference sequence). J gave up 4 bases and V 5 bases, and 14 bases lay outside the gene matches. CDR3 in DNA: TGTGCCTGGGGTACAGGGGGCCGGGTTGGAGTCACTGAAGCTTTCTTT. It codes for CAWGTGGRVGVTEAFF.